Described below is a single T cell receptor beta chain sequence and its context. The antigen is undetermined. Cells sorted as Tregs were CD4+, CD25+ and CD127-/low. Semi-nested PCR with Nested Universal Primer A followed constant-region reverse priming of full-length variable regions. TCRdb re-called the 5' RACE reads with MiXCR, one entry per CDR3 protein. Seen here are approximately 10,000 distinct CDR3 sequences, approximately 24% observed once, and the top ten hold 3% to 3.5%. Study results and limitations: Tumor Treg TCRs overlapped most with tumor naive CD4+ cells.

What was sequenced was Tregs sorted from blood. This clonotype was sampled from a female donor with breast cancer.

CDR3 amino acids: CSASNLGEQYF. CDR3 bases: TGCAGTGCTAGTAACCTCGGCGAGCAGTACTTC. The chain has TRBV20-1 and TRBJ2-7; D call uncertain. The length of the CDR3 is 11 residues. Deletions cut 3 bases from V and 6 bases from J, with 9 bases between. Germline loops: CDR1 DFQATT, CDR2 SNEGSKA (reference sequence).